The 10 T cell receptor beta chains below were found in one sample sequenced in a study of blood T cell repertoires in COVID-19. The method was immunoSEQ multiplex PCR; TCRdb's version includes in-frame clones alone and lacks a portion of them. The sample shows a few thousand clones, around 88% of them seen only once. Source material: peripheral blood. The receptor source for this set is a man between 65 and 80 years old with COVID-19, enrolled during active disease.

The chain links TRBV6-1 to TRBJ1-5; D unresolved. The V gene's germline CDR1 is MNHNS and CDR2 SASEGT. The V end lost 1 base, the J end lost 1 base, and 8 bases lay between the germline ends. This CDR3 has 15 residues. The CDR3 DNA is TGTGCCAGCAGTGAAGGACAAATCAGCAATCAGCCCCAGCATTTT. Translation gives CASSEGQISNQPQHF.

The chain has TRBV5-6 and TRBJ2-1; 9 nucleotides align to TRBD1. V lost 4 bases, J lost 6 bases, and 11 bases stayed unmatched. The length of the CDR3 is 16 residues. Germline V gene sequence: CDR1 SGHDT, CDR2 YYEEEE. In DNA, the CDR3 is TGTGCCAGCAGCCCCCTCGGGACAGGGATTCTCAATGAGCAGTTCTTC. Translated, it gives CASSPLGTGILNEQFF.

The chain's CDR3 is CASSPLTGYSGNTIYF. The CDR3 coding sequence is TGTGCCAGCTCACCCCTGACGGGGTACTCTGGAAACACCATATATTTT. The chain combines TRBV18 with TRBJ1-3; D remains ambiguous. The CDR3 covers 16 residues. Germline V CDR1 and CDR2: KGHSH, LQKENI. V was cut by 3 bases and J by 0 bases, with 12 bases left in between. Drawing the rest from reference TRBV18 and TRBJ1-3, the complete variable domain is NAGVMQNPRHLVRRRGQEARLRCSPMKGHSHVYWYRQLPEEGLKFMVYLQKENIIDESGMPKERFSAEFPKEGPSILRIQQVVRGDSAAYFCASSPLTGYSGNTIYFGEGSWLTVV.

J is TRBJ1-2 and V is TRBV25-1, with D possibly matching TRBD1 (5 bases). Trimming stripped 4 bases from V and 4 bases from J, with 10 bases between. CDR1 MGHDK and CDR2 SYGVNS come from the germline V gene. The CDR3 sequence is 13 residues long. CDR3 sequence reads: CASSVGVGYGYTF. CDR3 coding DNA: TGTGCCAGCAGTGTAGGGGTGGGCTATGGCTACACCTTC.

The chain combines TRBV5-1 with TRBJ1-1; no clear D. This CDR3 has 15 amino acids. Trimming took 0 bases from V and 1 from J, leaving 10 bases between them. Looked up from germline, CDR1 is SGHRS and CDR2 is YFSETQ. Here the CDR3 DNA reads TGCGCCAGCAGCTTGGCCGGAGGGCCGAACACTGAAGCTTTCTTT. It encodes CASSLAGGPNTEAFF. Together with reference TRBV5-1 and TRBJ1-1, the CDR3 gives the full variable domain: KAGVTQTPRYLIKTRGQQVTLSCSPISGHRSVSWYQQTPGQGLQFLFEYFSETQRNKGNFPGRFSGRQFSNSRSEMNVSTLELGDSALYLCASSLAGGPNTEAFFGQGTRLTVV.

The rearrangement links TRBV3-1 (or the pseudogene TRBV3-2) to TRBJ2-1, with no clear D. Germline lookup yields CDR1 LGHDT and CDR2 YNNKEL (reference sequence). Trimming removed 0 bases from V and 7 bases from J, with 10 bases in between. This CDR3 spans 14 amino acids. CDR3 in DNA: TGTGCCAGCAGCCAAGAGGCGTCAGGAAATGAGCAGTTCTTC. It encodes CASSQEASGNEQFF.

The J gene is TRBJ2-7, the V gene TRBV5-6; 7 bases match TRBD2. The CDR3 is 16 residues long. In germline, CDR1 is SGHDT, CDR2 YYEEEE. V dropped 3 bases and J dropped 0; count of bases not matched to a gene: 9. The CDR3 is CASSSPERDYSYEQYF. CDR3 in DNA: TGTGCCAGCAGCTCACCGGAACGGGACTACTCCTACGAGCAGTACTTC.

V is TRBV6-5 and J is TRBJ1-5, with 11 bases fitting TRBD1. The length of the CDR3 is 14 residues. Trimming took 7 bases from V and 4 from J; bases not matched to a gene: 3. The germline gives CDR1 MNHEY, CDR2 SVGAGI. The DNA for the CDR3 is TGTGCCAGCATGGGACAGGGGGTAAATCAGCCCCAGCATTTT. Translating it yields CASMGQGVNQPQHF.

CDR3 DNA: TGTGCCAGCAGCTTGTTTCCCTTATTAGGGGGCACTGAAGCTTTCTTT. It specifies CASSLFPLLGGTEAFF. The V and J genes are TRBV7-6 and TRBJ1-1, with D maybe TRBD1 (6 bases). The CDR3 runs to 16 residues. Germline values: CDR1 SGHVS, CDR2 FNYEAQ. V lost 3 bases and J lost 4, with 18 bases in between.

The chain employs TRBV5-5 and TRBJ2-7; 7 bases agree with TRBD1. Germline V gene data show CDR1 as SGHKS and CDR2 as YYEKEE (reference sequence). The CDR3 is made up of 13 amino acids. The ends lost 1 base at V and 3 bases at J; junction bases unmatched: 1. DNA for the CDR3: TGTGCCAGCAGCTTGAGACAGGGCTACGAGCAGTACTTC. It translates to CASSLRQGYEQYF.